Listed below are T cell receptor beta chains from one sample, sequenced in a study of cytomegalovirus exposure and HLA in healthy donors. The assay was immunoSEQ multiplex PCR, and TCRdb's table has in-frame clones only and misses some. The sample has about 150,000 clones; approximately 80% are singletons. The sequenced material came from PBMCs. The receptors were gathered from a man in his thirties or forties in good health and CMV-seropositive. Each CDR3 is given with its conserved first and last residue. The D gene is left open where the match is weak. Expanded clones are given a class, and other clones once, few, many or no size at all.

j_call: TRBJ1-1
clone_size: .
d_call: TRBD1
v_call: TRBV5-1
cdr3_nt: TGCGCCAGCAGCTTAGGACAGGCAGGGTTCACTGAAGCTTTCTTT
cdr3_aa: CASSLGQAGFTEAFF

j_call: TRBJ2-2
clone_size: .
d_call: TRBD1
v_call: TRBV29-1
cdr3_nt: TGCAGCGTCCGAGGACAGGATATTGGCGGGGAGCTGTTTTTT
cdr3_aa: CSVRGQDIGGELFF

j_call: TRBJ2-2
clone_size: .
d_call: .
v_call: TRBV28
cdr3_nt: TGTGCCAGCAGTCCCCCCGGGCAGGGCCCCACCGGGGAGCTGTTTTTT
cdr3_aa: CASSPPGQGPTGELFF

j_call: TRBJ1-5
clone_size: .
d_call: .
v_call: TRBV19
cdr3_nt: TGTGCCAGTAGTATAGCTGGGGCCAGGGGACGTCAGCCCCAGCATTTT
cdr3_aa: CASSIAGARGRQPQHF

j_call: TRBJ2-7
clone_size: .
d_call: .
v_call: TRBV5-6
cdr3_nt: TGTGCCAGCAGCTTGGCCTTTGACAGCTACGAGCAGTACTTC
cdr3_aa: CASSLAFDSYEQYF

j_call: TRBJ2-1
clone_size: .
d_call: TRBD2
v_call: TRBV10-1
cdr3_nt: TGCGCCAGCAGTGAGTCTCTAGCGGGATACAATGAGCAGTTCTTC
cdr3_aa: CASSESLAGYNEQFF

j_call: TRBJ1-4
clone_size: .
d_call: TRBD1
v_call: TRBV7-2
cdr3_nt: TGTGCCAGCAGCCGGAGGACAGGGGAAAAACTGTTTTTT
cdr3_aa: CASSRRTGEKLFF

j_call: TRBJ2-7
clone_size: .
d_call: TRBD2
v_call: TRBV7-9
cdr3_nt: TGTGCCAGCAGCTCGCGATTGGGTGCGGGAGGCGCCTACGAGCAGTACTTC
cdr3_aa: CASSSRLGAGGAYEQYF

j_call: TRBJ1-2
clone_size: .
d_call: .
v_call: TRBV21-1
cdr3_nt: TGTGCCAGCAGCAAAGCCGGGGAAAACTATGGCTACACCTTC
cdr3_aa: CASSKAGENYGYTF

j_call: TRBJ2-7
clone_size: few
d_call: .
v_call: TRBV7-3
cdr3_nt: TGTGCCAGCAGCTTGGACAGCTTCTCCTACGAGCAGTACTTC
cdr3_aa: CASSLDSFSYEQYF

j_call: TRBJ2-1
clone_size: .
d_call: TRBD1
v_call: TRBV5-1
cdr3_nt: TGCGCCAGCAGCTGGGACAGGGTAACAAATGAGCAGTTCTTC
cdr3_aa: CASSWDRVTNEQFF

j_call: TRBJ2-6
clone_size: .
d_call: TRBD1
v_call: TRBV19
cdr3_nt: TGTGCCAGTAGCACGGGACAGATCTCTGGGGCCAACGTCCTGACTTTC
cdr3_aa: CASSTGQISGANVLTF

j_call: TRBJ2-1
clone_size: few
d_call: .
v_call: TRBV28
cdr3_nt: TGTGCCAGCAGACAACCGGGGGACAGCTTATACAATGAGCAGTTCTTC
cdr3_aa: CASRQPGDSLYNEQFF

j_call: TRBJ2-3
clone_size: few
d_call: .
v_call: TRBV9
cdr3_nt: TGTGCCAGCAGCGTACGTTTTGCAGATACGCAGTATTTT
cdr3_aa: CASSVRFADTQYF

j_call: TRBJ1-3
clone_size: .
d_call: .
v_call: TRBV7-9
cdr3_nt: TGTGCCAGCAGCTTAGGCGGTGGGGGCGTAGGGCTCTCTGGAAACACCATATATTTT
cdr3_aa: CASSLGGGGVGLSGNTIYF

j_call: TRBJ2-7
clone_size: .
d_call: .
v_call: TRBV6-5
cdr3_nt: TGTGCCAGCAGTTACTCTCGCCCAGACTACGAGCAGTACTTC
cdr3_aa: CASSYSRPDYEQYF

j_call: TRBJ1-4
clone_size: .
d_call: TRBD1
v_call: TRBV5-4
cdr3_nt: TGTGCCAGCAGTACAGACAGGGGGTATGAAAAACTGTTTTTT
cdr3_aa: CASSTDRGYEKLFF

j_call: TRBJ2-3
clone_size: .
d_call: .
v_call: TRBV6-5
cdr3_nt: TGTGCCAGCAGGGCGACAGTAAGCACAGATACGCAGTATTTT
cdr3_aa: CASRATVSTDTQYF

j_call: TRBJ1-5
clone_size: .
d_call: TRBD1
v_call: TRBV19
cdr3_nt: TGTGCCAGTAGTGGGGGACAGTTAAGCAATCAGCCCCAGCATTTT
cdr3_aa: CASSGGQLSNQPQHF

j_call: TRBJ2-3
clone_size: .
d_call: TRBD2
v_call: TRBV7-8
cdr3_nt: TGTGCCAGCGCCCTAGCGGAGGAAGATACGCAGTATTTT
cdr3_aa: CASALAEEDTQYF

j_call: TRBJ2-3
clone_size: .
d_call: .
v_call: TRBV19
cdr3_nt: TGTGCCAGTCGCCGTGGACAAAGGACAGATACGCAGTATTTT
cdr3_aa: CASRRGQRTDTQYF

j_call: TRBJ2-1
clone_size: .
d_call: .
v_call: TRBV11-2
cdr3_nt: TGTGCCAGCAGCTTAGATCGTAATAGTTTCAATGAGCAGTTCTTC
cdr3_aa: CASSLDRNSFNEQFF

j_call: TRBJ2-7
clone_size: .
d_call: .
v_call: TRBV6-1
cdr3_nt: TGTGCCAGCAGTGAAGCTCTAGGGGGCGAGCAGTACTTC
cdr3_aa: CASSEALGGEQYF

j_call: TRBJ2-1
clone_size: .
d_call: TRBD2
v_call: TRBV27
cdr3_nt: TGTGCCAGCAGTTTAACCGGCCTAGCGGGGAAGCAGTTCTTC
cdr3_aa: CASSLTGLAGKQFF

j_call: TRBJ2-7
clone_size: .
d_call: TRBD1
v_call: TRBV27
cdr3_nt: TGTGCCAGCAGTTTATCAGGGACAGGGGACTACGAGCAGTACTTC
cdr3_aa: CASSLSGTGDYEQYF

j_call: TRBJ1-5
clone_size: .
d_call: TRBD1
v_call: TRBV25-1
cdr3_nt: TGTGCCAGCAGTGCCAAGACAGGGGGCAATCAGCCCCAGCATTTT
cdr3_aa: CASSAKTGGNQPQHF

j_call: TRBJ2-7
clone_size: once
d_call: TRBD2
v_call: TRBV6-1
cdr3_nt: TGTGCCAGCAGTCATGGGGCGGGGGGAAACTACGAGCAGTACTTC
cdr3_aa: CASSHGAGGNYEQYF

j_call: TRBJ1-2
clone_size: .
d_call: .
v_call: TRBV7-8
cdr3_nt: TGTGCCAGCAGCCTCGGGACTCATGCGGGCTACACCTTC
cdr3_aa: CASSLGTHAGYTF

j_call: TRBJ2-7
clone_size: .
d_call: TRBD1
v_call: TRBV19
cdr3_nt: TGTGCCAGTAGGCGGGACAGGGGCTACGAGCAGTACTTC
cdr3_aa: CASRRDRGYEQYF

j_call: TRBJ2-3
clone_size: .
d_call: TRBD2
v_call: TRBV5-4
cdr3_nt: TGTGCCAGCAATATAGCGGGAGGGCCCCCGACCAGGGCAGATACGCAGTATTTT
cdr3_aa: CASNIAGGPPTRADTQYF

j_call: TRBJ1-2
clone_size: .
d_call: TRBD1
v_call: TRBV18
cdr3_nt: TGTGCCAGCTCACCAGAGGGACAGGGTTATGGCTACACCTTC
cdr3_aa: CASSPEGQGYGYTF